Below, 26 T cell receptor beta chains from the same sample are listed, as sequenced in a study of radiotherapy plus CTLA-4 blockade in lung cancer. Only in-frame clones appear in the TCRdb table, and some are missing; sequencing was by immunoSEQ multiplex PCR. This sample yields about 110,000 clones, of which 85% to 90% are seen a single time; 2% to 3% belongs to the top ten. Sequences were derived from peripheral blood, sampled from a patient treated with radiotherapy plus ipilimumab. These receptors came from a human donor with non-small cell lung cancer that progressed on radiotherapy plus ipilimumab. Some clones in this sample may be carry-over from other donors' samples.

The gene calls are TRBV4-3 and TRBJ1-5, with D tentatively TRBD1 (5 bases). Germline loops: CDR1 LGHNA, CDR2 YSLEER. The V end was cut by 1 base, the J end by 6 bases, with 13 bases between. The CDR3 sequence is 15 residues long. The CDR3 DNA sequence: TGCGCCAGCAGCCAAGGTCGAGGGGAGGTTCAGCCCCAGCATTTT. This codes for CASSQGRGEVQPQHF.

CDR3 nucleotides: TGCGCCAGCAGCCAAGTTACGTCCACTGAAGCTTTCTTT. It translates to CASSQVTSTEAFF. The rearrangement uses TRBV4-3 and TRBJ1-1, with D uncertain. The CDR3 consists of 13 residues. Germline assignment: CDR1 LGHNA and CDR2 YSLEER. The V gene lost 1 base and the J gene lost 4 bases, with 7 bases spanning the gap.

V and J are TRBV4-1 and TRBJ1-5; D might be TRBD1 (5 bases). V lost 3 bases and J lost 0, with 15 bases in between. Germline CDR1 reads MGHRA; CDR2 reads YSYEKL. CDR3 length equals 17 residues. For the CDR3, the DNA is TGCGCCAGCAGCCATGGTCAGGGAATATATAGCAATCAGCCCCAGCATTTT. Residues: CASSHGQGIYSNQPQHF.

The rearrangement links TRBV19 to TRBJ2-2, with D perhaps matching TRBD2 (5 bases). CDR3 length equals 13 residues. Trimming stripped 3 bases from V and 9 bases from J, with 11 bases between. Germline CDR1 and CDR2: LNHDA and SQIVND (reference sequence). The CDR3 is CASSIFGNRELFF. CDR3 sequence (DNA): TGTGCCAGTAGTATTTTCGGGAACCGGGAGCTGTTTTTT.

This sequence joins TRBV2 and TRBJ2-7; perhaps TRBD1 as D (6 bases). This CDR3 is built from 15 residues. Trimming took 0 bases from V and 3 from J, leaving 12 bases between them. CDR1 and CDR2 (germline): SNHLY, FYNNEI. This CDR3 is CASSEAPGQIYEQYF. The CDR3, as DNA: TGTGCCAGCAGTGAAGCGCCCGGACAGATCTACGAGCAGTACTTC.

This clone has just a few counts. This chain uses TRBV27 with TRBJ2-2, with D possibly matching TRBD2 (7 bases). V was shortened by 1 base and J by 2 bases, with 14 bases between the two germline ends. Germline V lookup: CDR1 MNHEY, CDR2 SMNVEV (reference sequence). The CDR3 sequence is 17 residues long. The chain's CDR3 is CASSLLGGGYNTGELFF. CDR3 sequence (DNA): TGTGCCAGCAGTTTATTGGGCGGGGGCTACAACACCGGGGAGCTGTTTTTT.

The V and J genes are TRBV7-3 and TRBJ2-2; 7 bases fit TRBD1. CDR3 length: 15 residues. The V and J ends lost 5 bases and 3 bases, in that order; junction bases with no gene match: 6. The germline CDR1 and CDR2 sequences are SGHTA and FQGTGA. CDR3 coding DNA: TGTGCCAGCAGCCATAAACAGGGGTACACCGGGGAGCTGTTTTTT. Its protein is CASSHKQGYTGELFF.

The rearrangement joins TRBV28 to TRBJ2-7; D possibly corresponds to TRBD1 (5 bases). V was shortened by 3 bases and J by 2 bases, with 11 bases between the two germline ends. There are 14 residues in the CDR3. The germline V gene encodes CDR1 MDHEN and CDR2 SYDVKM. The CDR3 DNA reads as TGTGCCAGCAGTTTTCTAGGGGTCCCCTACGAGCAGTACTTC. Protein product: CASSFLGVPYEQYF.

The rearrangement links TRBV4-2 to TRBJ1-5, with D unclear. CDR1 and CDR2 (germline): LGHNA, YNFKEQ. This CDR3 comprises 17 residues. V lost 0 bases and J lost 2, with 14 bases in between. The CDR3 region has the DNA TGTGCCAGCAGCCAAGATCACCTACCTGGGGGCAATCAGCCCCAGCATTTT. Protein sequence: CASSQDHLPGGNQPQHF.

This clone has just one count. The rearrangement uses TRBV7-2 and TRBJ1-5; D is ambiguous. Trimming removed 2 bases from V and 1 base from J, with 9 bases in between. The CDR3 has 15 residues. Germline V gene lookup returns CDR1 SGHTA and CDR2 FQGNSA. The DNA of the CDR3 is TGTGCCAGCAGCTTAAGCCCGGGCAGCAATCAGCCCCAGCATTTT. Amino acids: CASSLSPGSNQPQHF.

This clone was seen a single time. The CDR3 DNA sequence: TGTGCCAGCACCAGGACGGGTTACAATGAGCAGTTCTTC. This codes for CASTRTGYNEQFF. J is TRBJ2-1 and V is TRBV6-1; D gene ambiguous. CDR1 and CDR2 (germline): MNHNS, SASEGT. This CDR3 has 13 amino acids. The ends were cut back, 7 bases at V and 4 bases at J, with 11 bases in the middle.

The chain carries TRBV4-2 and TRBJ1-6; a possible D gene is TRBD1 (5 bases). V was trimmed by 0 bases and J by 9 bases, leaving 15 bases between them. This CDR3 spans 16 amino acids. CDR1 LGHNA and CDR2 YNFKEQ come from the germline V gene. The DNA for the CDR3 is TGTGCCAGCAGCCAAGAGGTGCAGGGTAGCGGTTCACCCCTCCACTTT. The encoded protein is CASSQEVQGSGSPLHF.

The chain carries TRBV5-1 and TRBJ1-1; 10 bases align to TRBD1. Germline V gene sequence: CDR1 SGHRS, CDR2 YFSETQ. This CDR3 region has 16 residues. The V gene end was trimmed by 2 bases and the J gene end by 2 bases; junction bases not matched to a gene: 6. The CDR3: CASSFLGQGINTEAFF. For the CDR3, the DNA is TGCGCCAGCAGCTTTTTGGGACAGGGGATAAACACTGAAGCTTTCTTT. Full variable domain (outside the CDR3, taken from reference TRBV5-1 and TRBJ1-1): KAGVTQTPRYLIKTRGQQVTLSCSPISGHRSVSWYQQTPGQGLQFLFEYFSETQRNKGNFPGRFSGRQFSNSRSEMNVSTLELGDSALYLCASSFLGQGINTEAFFGQGTRLTVV.

This clone was counted a few times. The rearrangement links TRBV19 to TRBJ2-2; D unclear. V was shortened by 5 bases and J by 2 bases, with 12 bases between the two germline ends. CDR1 is LNHDA, CDR2 SQIVND, per germline (reference sequence). The length of the CDR3 is 15 residues. The CDR3 coding sequence is TGTGCCAGTAGTGTCCGGAGAATTAACACCGGGGAGCTGTTTTTT. Protein product: CASSVRRINTGELFF.

The chain carries TRBV4-3 and TRBJ2-5; 9 positions match TRBD1. Germline loops: CDR1 LGHNA, CDR2 YSLEER. The V segment lost 2 bases and the J segment 0 bases; nucleotides outside the gene matches: 4. The CDR3 has 16 residues. The CDR3 DNA is TGCGCCAGCAGCCAAACGACAGGGGGTTACCAAGAGACCCAGTACTTC. It encodes CASSQTTGGYQETQYF.

This clone showed up just once. The chain combines TRBV5-8 with TRBJ1-2, with D perhaps TRBD1 (6 bases). The V and J ends lost 6 bases and 4 bases respectively, with 19 bases between them. The length of the CDR3 is 15 residues. Germline V gene sequence: CDR1 SGHTS, CDR2 YDEGEE. The CDR3 DNA follows: TGTGCCAGCACCGAGAGGGGGGGGCGCAGCTATGGCTACACCTTC. Translated: CASTERGGRSYGYTF.

This clone was detected a few times. The V call is TRBV4-2, the J call TRBJ2-1; 11 nucleotides align to TRBD2. V dropped 0 bases and J dropped 13; count of bases not matched to a gene: 11. This CDR3 has 16 amino acids. Looked up from germline, CDR1 is LGHNA and CDR2 is YNFKEQ. CDR3 bases: TGTGCCAGCAGCCAAGACATTAGCGGGGGGGGGCGTAAACAGTTCTTC. Residues: CASSQDISGGGRKQFF.

V is TRBV4-3 and J is TRBJ2-5; D is perhaps TRBD1 or TRBD2 (5 bases each). The CDR3 totals 17 residues. Germline loops: CDR1 LGHNA, CDR2 YSLEER. The ends were cut back, 0 bases at V and 0 bases at J, with 14 bases in the middle. CDR3 region: CASSQDRLVGDQETQYF. As DNA, the CDR3 is TGCGCCAGCAGCCAAGATCGGCTGGTGGGGGACCAAGAGACCCAGTACTTC.

This chain joins TRBV7-2 and TRBJ2-2; the D call may be TRBD1 or TRBD2 (5 bases each). In germline, CDR1 is SGHTA, CDR2 FQGNSA. This CDR3 contains 14 residues. The ends were cut back, 6 bases at V and 4 bases at J, with 12 bases in the middle. CDR3 nucleotides: TGTGCCAGCAGGGCCCGGGGCTCCACCGGGGAGCTGTTTTTT. It yields the protein CASRARGSTGELFF. The full variable domain, its missing parts supplied by reference TRBV7-2 and TRBJ2-2, is GAGVSQSPSNKVTEKGKDVELRCDPISGHTALYWYRQSLGQGLEFLIYFQGNSAPDKSGLPSDRFSAERTGGSVSTLTIQRTQQEDSAVYLCASRARGSTGELFFGEGSRLTVL.

J is TRBJ2-5 and V is TRBV4-1; perhaps D is TRBD1 or TRBD2 (6 bases each). This CDR3 region has 16 residues. The germline V and J ends were trimmed by 3 bases and 1 base, with 15 bases remaining between them. Germline V gene sequence: CDR1 MGHRA, CDR2 YSYEKL. In DNA, the CDR3 is TGCGCCAGCAGCCAGGCTCAACGGGGGCCCCAAGAGACCCAGTACTTC. This codes for CASSQAQRGPQETQYF.

This rearrangement joins TRBV5-1 to TRBJ2-1; the D gene is possibly TRBD1 (5 bases). V gave up 7 bases and J gave up 4 bases, with 18 bases separating them. CDR1 and CDR2 from the germline V gene are SGHRS and YFSETQ. CDR3 length: 15 residues. Here the CDR3 DNA reads TGCGCCAGCCGGCCCAGGACATCCGGTTACAATGAGCAGTTCTTC. Protein sequence: CASRPRTSGYNEQFF.

The rearrangement uses TRBV18 and TRBJ2-7, with a tentative D call TRBD2 (6 bases). Deletions cut 3 bases from V and 4 bases from J, with 10 bases between. CDR3 length: 13 residues. CDR1 KGHSH and CDR2 LQKENI come from the germline V gene. The CDR3 DNA follows: TGTGCCAGCTCACCCGAGGGAGGATACGAGCAGTACTTC. Residues: CASSPEGGYEQYF.

The genes are TRBV11-3 and TRBJ2-3; D not resolved. Germline CDR1 SGHNT, CDR2 YENEEA. V was cut by 0 bases and J by 6 bases, with 4 bases left in between. The CDR3 is 12 amino acids. CDR3 DNA sequence: TGTGCCAGCAGCTTAGAGGAGGATACGCAGTATTTT. Its protein product is CASSLEEDTQYF.

The V gene is TRBV6-1, the J gene TRBJ2-1; D call uncertain. This CDR3 is 12 amino acids long. Trimming pared 5 bases from V and 7 bases from J, leaving 9 bases between. The germline V gene has CDR1 MNHNS and CDR2 SASEGT. The CDR3 DNA follows: TGTGCCAGCAGTAGGTTAGGTAATGAGCAGTTCTTC. It is translated as CASSRLGNEQFF.

V is TRBV5-4 and J is TRBJ2-3; D remains ambiguous. Trimming pared 0 bases from V and 0 bases from J, leaving 8 bases between. The CDR3 length is 15 residues. CDR1 is SGHNT and CDR2 is YYREEE in the germline V gene (reference sequence). The CDR3 sequence is CASSLGRPSTDTQYF. DNA for the CDR3: TGTGCCAGCAGCTTGGGTCGGCCTAGCACAGATACGCAGTATTTT.

The chain links TRBV13 to TRBJ2-3; perhaps TRBD2 as D (5 bases). V was shortened by 4 bases and J by 3 bases, with 11 bases between the two germline ends. This CDR3 has 14 residues. From germline, CDR1 is PRHDT and CDR2 FYEKMQ (reference sequence). The DNA of the CDR3 is TGTGCCAGCAGCTACGCCCCGGGGACAGATACGCAGTATTTT. Protein product: CASSYAPGTDTQYF.